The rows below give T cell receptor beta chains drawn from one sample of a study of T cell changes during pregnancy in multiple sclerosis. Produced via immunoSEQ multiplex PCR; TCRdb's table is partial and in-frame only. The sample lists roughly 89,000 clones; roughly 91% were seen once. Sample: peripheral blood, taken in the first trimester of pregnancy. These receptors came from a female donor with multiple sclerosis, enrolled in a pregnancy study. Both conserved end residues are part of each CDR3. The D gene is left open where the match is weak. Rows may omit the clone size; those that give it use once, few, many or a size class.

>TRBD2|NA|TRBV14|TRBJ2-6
TGTGCCAGCAGCTTACGGGGGGGCTCTGGGGCCAACGTCCTGACTTTC
CASSLRGGSGANVLTF
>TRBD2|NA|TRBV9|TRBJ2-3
TGTGCCAGCAGCGTAGACGGCGGGGGAGGGACAGATACGCAGTATTTT
CASSVDGGGGTDTQYF
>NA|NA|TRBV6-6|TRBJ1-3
TGTGCCAGCAGTTACTACGAGGGCCCCTCTGGAAACACCATATATTTT
CASSYYEGPSGNTIYF
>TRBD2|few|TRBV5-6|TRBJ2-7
TGTGCCAGCAGCGGGACTAGCGGGGTTTACGAGCAGTACTTC
CASSGTSGVYEQYF
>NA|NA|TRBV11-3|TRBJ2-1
TGTGCCAGCAGCTTAGCAGGGGAGCAGTTCTTC
CASSLAGEQFF
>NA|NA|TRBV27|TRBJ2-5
TGTGCCAGCAGCCAGGGGTGGGATGGGGAGACCCAGTACTTC
CASSQGWDGETQYF
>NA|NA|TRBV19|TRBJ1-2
TGTGCCAGTAGTATCCGGGGGGCCGACTATGGCTACACCTTC
CASSIRGADYGYTF
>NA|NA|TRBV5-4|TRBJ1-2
TGTGCCAGCAGCTCCCTACTTAGAGGGGGCTACACCTTC
CASSSLLRGGYTF
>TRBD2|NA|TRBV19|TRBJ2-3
TGTGCCAGTAGTCCGACTAGCGGGGTGGGTACGCAGTATTTT
CASSPTSGVGTQYF
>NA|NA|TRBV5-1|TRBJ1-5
TGCGCCAGCAGCTTGGTGTCCGGTGTCAATCAGCCCCAGCATTTT
CASSLVSGVNQPQHF
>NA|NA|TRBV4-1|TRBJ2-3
TGCGCCAGCAGCCCCCTGACGGGGGGCACAGATACGCAGTATTTT
CASSPLTGGTDTQYF
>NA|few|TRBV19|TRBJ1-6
TGTGCCAGTAGTATTCGGAGGACTAATTCACCCCTCCACTTT
CASSIRRTNSPLHF
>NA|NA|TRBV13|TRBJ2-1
TGTGCCAGCAGCTTCGGTCGGGGGGCAGGCAATGAGCAGTTCTTC
CASSFGRGAGNEQFF
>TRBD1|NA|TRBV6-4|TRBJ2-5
TGTGCCAGCAGTGACCTGGGACAGAAAGAGACCCAGTACTTC
CASSDLGQKETQYF
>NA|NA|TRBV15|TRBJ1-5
TGTGCCACCAGCAGAGTCGACTATGAGCCCCAGCATTTT
CATSRVDYEPQHF
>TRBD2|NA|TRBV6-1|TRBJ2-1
TGTGCCAGCAGTGAAGATGGCGGGGGGTACAATGAGCAGTTCTTC
CASSEDGGGYNEQFF
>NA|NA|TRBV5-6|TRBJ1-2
TGTGCCAGCACTCCGATGGGGCGGGGGCACTATGGCTACACCTTC
CASTPMGRGHYGYTF
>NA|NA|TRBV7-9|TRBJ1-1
TGTGCCAGCACCGTTACGTCCGGGGGGGAAGCTTTCTTT
CASTVTSGGEAFF
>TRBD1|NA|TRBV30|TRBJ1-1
TGTGCCTGGAGGGGACAGCATGAAGCTTTCTTT
CAWRGQHEAFF
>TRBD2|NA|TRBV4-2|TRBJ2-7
TGTGCCAGCAGGCAACCGGGAGGAACCTACGAGCAGTACTTC
CASRQPGGTYEQYF
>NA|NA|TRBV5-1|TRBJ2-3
TGCGCCAGCAGCTTGGACAGGGCAACCACAGATACGCAGTATTTT
CASSLDRATTDTQYF
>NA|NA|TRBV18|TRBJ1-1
TGTGCCAACCTACAATCAACCGGGGTTTATGGCGCTTTCTTT
CANLQSTGVYGAFF
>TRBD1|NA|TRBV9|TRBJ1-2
TGTGCCAGCAGCGTAGGGGGACAGGGGTCCCGTAACTATGGCTACACCTTC
CASSVGGQGSRNYGYTF
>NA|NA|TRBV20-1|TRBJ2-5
TGCAGGGGGGGGCCGGGGGAGACCCAGTACTTC
CRGGPGETQYF
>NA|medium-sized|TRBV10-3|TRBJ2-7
TGTGCCATCATCCGTTTCTCCTACGAGCAGTACTTC
CAIIRFSYEQYF
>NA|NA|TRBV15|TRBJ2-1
TGTGCCACCAGCAGAGGTCCCGCGCTTAATGAGCAGTTCTTC
CATSRGPALNEQFF
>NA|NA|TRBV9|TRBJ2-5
TGTGCCAGCAGCGTCCCAGGGCCAGTAGAGACCCAGTACTTC
CASSVPGPVETQYF
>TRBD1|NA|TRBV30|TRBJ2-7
TGTGCCTGGAGTGTAGGCAGGGGGCAATCCTACGAGCAGTACTTC
CAWSVGRGQSYEQYF
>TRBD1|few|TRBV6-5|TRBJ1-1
TGTGCCAGCAGTTACAACAGGGGGAGGAACACTGAAGCTTTCTTT
CASSYNRGRNTEAFF
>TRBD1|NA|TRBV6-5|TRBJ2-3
TGTGCCAGCAGTCGTCCGGGACAGGGGGCTGATACGCAGTATTTT
CASSRPGQGADTQYF
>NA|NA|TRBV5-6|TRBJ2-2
TGTGCCAGCAGCTTCAGGGCGGCGAACACCGGGGAGCTGTTTTTT
CASSFRAANTGELFF
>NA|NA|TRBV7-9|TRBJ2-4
TGTGCCAGCAGCTTAATCACAGGGCTAAACATTCAGTACTTC
CASSLITGLNIQYF
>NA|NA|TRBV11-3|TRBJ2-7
TGTGCCAGCAGCTTAACTAGCTCCTACGAGCAGTACTTC
CASSLTSSYEQYF
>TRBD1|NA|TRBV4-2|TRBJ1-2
TGTGCCAGCAGCCCGCGCGGTCCGGACAGGCCTATAGTGCACGGCTACACCTTC
CASSPRGPDRPIVHGYTF
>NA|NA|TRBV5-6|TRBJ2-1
TGTGCCAGCAGCCTGGACGGGTACAATGAGCAGTTCTTC
CASSLDGYNEQFF
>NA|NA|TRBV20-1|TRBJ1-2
TGCAGTGCTAGGGCAGGGGATGGCTACACCTTC
CSARAGDGYTF
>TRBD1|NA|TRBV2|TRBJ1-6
TGTGCCAGCGGTATTGGGACAGGGGGATCTTCACCCCTCCACTTT
CASGIGTGGSSPLHF
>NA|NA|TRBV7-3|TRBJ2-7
TGTGCCAGCAGCTCCCGGGACACCTACGAGCAGTACTTC
CASSSRDTYEQYF